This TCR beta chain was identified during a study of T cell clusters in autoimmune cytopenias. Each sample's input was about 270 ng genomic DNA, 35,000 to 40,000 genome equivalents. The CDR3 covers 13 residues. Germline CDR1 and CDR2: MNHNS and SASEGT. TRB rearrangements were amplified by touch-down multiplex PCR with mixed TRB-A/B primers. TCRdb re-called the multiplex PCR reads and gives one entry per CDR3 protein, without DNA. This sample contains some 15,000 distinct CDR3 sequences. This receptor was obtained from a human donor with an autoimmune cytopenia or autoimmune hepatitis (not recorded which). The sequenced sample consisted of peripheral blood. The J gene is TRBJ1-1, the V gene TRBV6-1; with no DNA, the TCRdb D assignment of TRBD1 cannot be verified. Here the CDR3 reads CASSVAGGTEAFF.